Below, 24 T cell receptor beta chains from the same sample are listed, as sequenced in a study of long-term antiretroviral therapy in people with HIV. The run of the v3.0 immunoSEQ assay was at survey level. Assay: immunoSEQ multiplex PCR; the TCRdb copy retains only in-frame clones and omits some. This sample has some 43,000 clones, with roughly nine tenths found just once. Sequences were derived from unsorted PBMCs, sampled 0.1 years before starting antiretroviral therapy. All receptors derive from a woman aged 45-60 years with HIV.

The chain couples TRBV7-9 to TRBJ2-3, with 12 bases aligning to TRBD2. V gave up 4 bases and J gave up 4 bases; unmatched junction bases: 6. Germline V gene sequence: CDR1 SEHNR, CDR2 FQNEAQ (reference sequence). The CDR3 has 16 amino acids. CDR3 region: CASSWPSGGAADTQYF. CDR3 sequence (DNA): TGTGCCAGCAGCTGGCCTAGCGGGGGGGCAGCAGATACGCAGTATTTT. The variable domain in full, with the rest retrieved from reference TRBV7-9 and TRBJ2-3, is DTGVSQNPRHKITKRGQNVTFRCDPISEHNRLYWYRQTLGQGPEFLTYFQNEAQLEKSRLLSDRFSAERPKGSFSTLEIQRTEQGDSAMYLCASSWPSGGAADTQYFGPGTRLTVL.

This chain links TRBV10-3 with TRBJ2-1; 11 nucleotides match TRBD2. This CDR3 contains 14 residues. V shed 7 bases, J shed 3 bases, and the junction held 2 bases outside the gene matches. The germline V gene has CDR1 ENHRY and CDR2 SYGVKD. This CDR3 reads CAITSGGLYNEQFF. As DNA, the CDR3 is TGTGCCATCACTAGCGGGGGGCTCTACAATGAGCAGTTCTTC.

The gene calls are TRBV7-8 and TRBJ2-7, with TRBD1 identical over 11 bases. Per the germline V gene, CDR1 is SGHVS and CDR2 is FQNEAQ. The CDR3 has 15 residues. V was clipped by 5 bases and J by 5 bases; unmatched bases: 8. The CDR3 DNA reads TGTGCCAGCAGCCTCGGGACAGGGGGTTGGGACGAGCAGTACTTC. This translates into CASSLGTGGWDEQYF.

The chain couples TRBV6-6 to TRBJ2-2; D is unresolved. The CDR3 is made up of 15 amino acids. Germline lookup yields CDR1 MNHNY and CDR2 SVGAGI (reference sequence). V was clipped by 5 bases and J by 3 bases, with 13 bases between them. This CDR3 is CASSPRAADTGELFF. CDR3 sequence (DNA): TGTGCCAGCAGTCCCCGAGCCGCAGACACCGGGGAGCTGTTTTTT.

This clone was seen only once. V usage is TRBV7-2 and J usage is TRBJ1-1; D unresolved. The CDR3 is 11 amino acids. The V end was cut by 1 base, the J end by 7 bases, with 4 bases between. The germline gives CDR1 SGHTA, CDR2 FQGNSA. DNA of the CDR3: TGTGCCAGCAGCTTAGGGGGTGAAGCTTTCTTT. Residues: CASSLGGEAFF. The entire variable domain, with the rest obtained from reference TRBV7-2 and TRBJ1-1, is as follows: GAGVSQSPSNKVTEKGKDVELRCDPISGHTALYWYRQSLGQGLEFLIYFQGNSAPDKSGLPSDRFSAERTGGSVSTLTIQRTQQEDSAVYLCASSLGGEAFFGQGTRLTVV.

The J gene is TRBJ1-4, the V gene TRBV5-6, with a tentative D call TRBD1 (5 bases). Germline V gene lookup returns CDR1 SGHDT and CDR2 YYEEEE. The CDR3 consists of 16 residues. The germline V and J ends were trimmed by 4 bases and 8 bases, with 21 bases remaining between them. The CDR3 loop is CASSPQGSGAIEKLFF. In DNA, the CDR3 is TGTGCCAGCAGCCCGCAGGGTTCCGGTGCCATCGAAAAACTGTTTTTT.

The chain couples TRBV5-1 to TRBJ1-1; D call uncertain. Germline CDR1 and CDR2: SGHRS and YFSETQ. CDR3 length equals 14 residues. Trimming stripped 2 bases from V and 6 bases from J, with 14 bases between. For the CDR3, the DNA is TGCGCCAGCAGCTTAAGCGACCCCGACGCTGAAGCTTTCTTT. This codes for CASSLSDPDAEAFF.

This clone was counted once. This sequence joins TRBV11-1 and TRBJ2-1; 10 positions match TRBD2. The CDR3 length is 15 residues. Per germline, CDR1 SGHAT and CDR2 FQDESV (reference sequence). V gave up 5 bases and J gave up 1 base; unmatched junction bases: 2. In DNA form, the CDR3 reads TGTGCCAGCAGCCAGCGGGGGGGATCCTACAATGAGCAGTTCTTC. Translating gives CASSQRGGSYNEQFF.

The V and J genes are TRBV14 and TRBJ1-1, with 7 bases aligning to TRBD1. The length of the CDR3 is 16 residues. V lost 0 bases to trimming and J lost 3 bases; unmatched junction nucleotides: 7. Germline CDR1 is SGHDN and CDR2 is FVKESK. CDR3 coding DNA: TGTGCCAGCAGCCAAGATTTCGGGACAGAGCACACTGAAGCTTTCTTT. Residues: CASSQDFGTEHTEAFF.

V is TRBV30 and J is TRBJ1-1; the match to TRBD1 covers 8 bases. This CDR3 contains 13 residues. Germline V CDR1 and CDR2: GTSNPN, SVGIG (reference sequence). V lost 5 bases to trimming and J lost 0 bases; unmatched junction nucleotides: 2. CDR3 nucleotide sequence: TGTGCCTGGTCCAGGGGGCTGAACACTGAAGCTTTCTTT. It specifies CAWSRGLNTEAFF.

DNA for the CDR3: TGTGCCAGCAGCTCCAACCTGTTAGAGACCCAGTACTTC. Amino acid sequence: CASSSNLLETQYF. The chain couples TRBV7-9 to TRBJ2-5, with D hard to call. This CDR3 comprises 13 residues. Per the germline V gene, CDR1 is SEHNR and CDR2 is FQNEAQ (reference sequence). V lost 4 bases to trimming and J lost 4 bases, with 10 bases between them.

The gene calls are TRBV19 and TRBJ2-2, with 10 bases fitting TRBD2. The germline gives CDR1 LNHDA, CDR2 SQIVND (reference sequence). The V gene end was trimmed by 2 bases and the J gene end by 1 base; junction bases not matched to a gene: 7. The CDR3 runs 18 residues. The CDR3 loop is CASSIKGPSGGNTGELFF. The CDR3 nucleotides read TGTGCCAGTAGTATAAAGGGCCCTAGCGGGGGGAACACCGGGGAGCTGTTTTTT. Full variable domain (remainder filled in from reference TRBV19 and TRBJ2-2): DGGITQSPKYLFRKEGQNVTLSCEQNLNHDAMYWYRQDPGQGLRLIYYSQIVNDFQKGDIAEGYSVSREKKESFPLTVTSAQKNPTAFYLCASSIKGPSGGNTGELFFGEGSRLTVL.

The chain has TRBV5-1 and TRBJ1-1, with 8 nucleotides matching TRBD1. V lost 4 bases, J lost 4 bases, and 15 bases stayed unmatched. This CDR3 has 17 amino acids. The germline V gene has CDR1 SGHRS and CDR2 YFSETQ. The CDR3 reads CASSRNQGATSGTEAFF. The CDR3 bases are TGCGCCAGCAGCCGAAATCAGGGGGCCACTTCGGGCACTGAAGCTTTCTTT.

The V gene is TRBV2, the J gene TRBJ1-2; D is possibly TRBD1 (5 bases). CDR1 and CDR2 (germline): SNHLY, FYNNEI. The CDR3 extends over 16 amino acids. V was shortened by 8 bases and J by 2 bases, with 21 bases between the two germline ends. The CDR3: CASYGGRVESNYGYTF. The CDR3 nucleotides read TGTGCCAGCTACGGCGGCAGGGTGGAATCAAACTATGGCTACACCTTC.

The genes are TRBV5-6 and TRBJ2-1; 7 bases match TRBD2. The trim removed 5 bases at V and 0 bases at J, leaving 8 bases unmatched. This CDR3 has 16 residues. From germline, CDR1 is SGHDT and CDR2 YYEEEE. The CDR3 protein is CASSGMGGYSYNEQFF. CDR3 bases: TGTGCCAGCAGTGGAATGGGGGGGTACTCCTACAATGAGCAGTTCTTC. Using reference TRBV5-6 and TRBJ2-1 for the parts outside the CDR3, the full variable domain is DAGVTQSPTHLIKTRGQQVTLRCSPKSGHDTVSWYQQALGQGPQFIFQYYEEEERQRGNFPDRFSGHQFPNYSSELNVNALLLGDSALYLCASSGMGGYSYNEQFFGPGTRLTVL.

The CDR3 sequence is CASSVAERSYEQYF. DNA of the CDR3: TGTGCCAGCAGCGTAGCTGAGCGCTCCTACGAGCAGTACTTC. The J gene is TRBJ2-7, the V gene TRBV9; D is unresolved. Trimming took 0 bases from V and 0 from J, leaving 7 bases between them. Germline V gene data show CDR1 as SGDLS and CDR2 as YYNGEE. The CDR3 runs to 14 residues.

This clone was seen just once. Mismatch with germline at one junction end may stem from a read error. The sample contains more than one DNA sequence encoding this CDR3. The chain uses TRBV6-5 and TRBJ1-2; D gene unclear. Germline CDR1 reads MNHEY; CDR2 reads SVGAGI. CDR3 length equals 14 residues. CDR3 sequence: CASSYGRQSYGYTF. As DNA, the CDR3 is TGTGCCAGTAGTTACGGGCGGCAGTCCTATGGCTACACCTTC.

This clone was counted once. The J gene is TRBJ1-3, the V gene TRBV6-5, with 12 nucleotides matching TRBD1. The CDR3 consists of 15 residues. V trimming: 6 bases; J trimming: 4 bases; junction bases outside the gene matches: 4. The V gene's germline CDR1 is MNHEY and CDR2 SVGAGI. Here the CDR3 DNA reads TGTGCCAGCAGCCGGGACAGGGGGCCGGGAAACACCATATATTTT. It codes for CASSRDRGPGNTIYF.

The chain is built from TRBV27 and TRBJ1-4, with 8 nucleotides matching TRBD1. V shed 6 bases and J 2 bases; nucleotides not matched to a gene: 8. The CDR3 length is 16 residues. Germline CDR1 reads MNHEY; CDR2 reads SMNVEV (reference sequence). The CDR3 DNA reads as TGTGCCAGCAGCATATCGTACAGGGGGACTAATGAAAAACTGTTTTTT. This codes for CASSISYRGTNEKLFF.

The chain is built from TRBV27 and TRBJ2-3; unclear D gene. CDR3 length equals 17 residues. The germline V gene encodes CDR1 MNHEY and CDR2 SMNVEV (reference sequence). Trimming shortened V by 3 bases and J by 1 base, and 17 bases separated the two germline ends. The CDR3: CASSFPPHYKRTDTQYF. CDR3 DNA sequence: TGTGCCAGCAGTTTCCCCCCGCACTACAAACGCACAGATACGCAGTATTTT.

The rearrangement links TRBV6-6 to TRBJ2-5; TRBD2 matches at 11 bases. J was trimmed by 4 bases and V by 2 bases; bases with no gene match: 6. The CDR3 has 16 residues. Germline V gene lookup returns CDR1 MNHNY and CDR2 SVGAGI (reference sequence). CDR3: CASSYPTLAGGETQYF. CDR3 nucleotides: TGTGCCAGCAGTTACCCGACCCTAGCGGGGGGAGAGACCCAGTACTTC.

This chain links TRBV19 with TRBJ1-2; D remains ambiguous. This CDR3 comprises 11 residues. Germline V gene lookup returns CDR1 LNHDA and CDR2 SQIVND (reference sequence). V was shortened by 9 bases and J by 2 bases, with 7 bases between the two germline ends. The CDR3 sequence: CASGENYGYTF. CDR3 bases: TGTGCCAGCGGCGAGAACTATGGCTACACCTTC.

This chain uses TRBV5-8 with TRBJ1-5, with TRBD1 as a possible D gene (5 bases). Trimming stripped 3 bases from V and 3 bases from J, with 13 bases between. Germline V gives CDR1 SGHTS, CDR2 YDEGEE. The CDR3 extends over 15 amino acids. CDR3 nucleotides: TGTGCCAGCAGCTCCTGGGACGGAATCAATCAGCCCCAGCATTTT. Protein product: CASSSWDGINQPQHF.

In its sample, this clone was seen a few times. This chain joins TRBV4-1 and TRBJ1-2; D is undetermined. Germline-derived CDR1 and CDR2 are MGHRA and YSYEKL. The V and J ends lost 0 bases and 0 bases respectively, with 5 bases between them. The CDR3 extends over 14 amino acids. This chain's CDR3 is CASSQDQTNYGYTF. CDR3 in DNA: TGCGCCAGCAGCCAAGATCAGACTAACTATGGCTACACCTTC.